Listed below are T cell receptor beta chains from one sample, sequenced in a study of response to subunit inactivated influenza vaccine. Via MiXCR, TCRdb re-called the RT-PCR reads, giving one row per CDR3 protein. The sample holds approximately 490,000 distinct CDR3 sequences; approximately 7.7% are singletons and the top ten take around 13%. The sample here was PBMCs from blood, taken less than 30 months after vaccination. Receptor source: a man in his fifties or sixties who received an inactivated influenza vaccine. The CDR3 runs from the conserved cysteine through the conserved F or W. A D gene is named only where the DNA matches it firmly. Clone sizes are given selectively: once, few, many, or a class where the clone is expanded.

NA	TRBD1	TRBV28	TRBJ1-6	CASGTAYNSPFHF	TGTGCCAGCGGGACAGCATATAATTCACCCTTCCACTTT
many	TRBD1	TRBV20-1	TRBJ2-3	CSASKGSGGPDTQYF	TGCAGTGCTTCGAAGGGCTCAGGGGGTCCCGATACGCAGTATTTT
NA	TRBD1	TRBV19	TRBJ2-7	CAAGTDGYEQYF	TGTGCCGCCGGGACAGACGGGTACGAGCAGTACTTC
few	TRBD2	TRBV20-1	TRBJ2-5	CSVLPGTNQETQYF	TGCAGTGTGCTCCCCGGGACTAACCAAGAGACCCAGTACTTC
few	NA	TRBV18	TRBJ1-1	CASSLFPTDRASSEAFF	TGTGCCAGCTCGCTTTTTCCCACCGACCGCGCGAGCTCTGAAGCTTTCTTT
NA	NA	TRBV20-1	TRBJ1-1	CSASGAGSNTEAFF	TGCAGTGCTAGTGGGGCAGGGTCTAACACTGAAGCTTTCTTT
NA	TRBD2	TRBV9	TRBJ2-2	CASLPGLNTGELFF	TGTGCCAGCCTCCCGGGACTAAACACCGGGGAGCTGTTTTTT
NA	NA	TRBV28	TRBJ2-5	CASGSSEETQYF	TGTGCCTCGGGTTCTAGCGAAGAGACCCAGTACTTC
many	NA	TRBV10-3	TRBJ1-2	CAISISDEYGYTF	TGTGCCATCAGTATATCGGACGAGTATGGCTACACCTTC
few	TRBD2	TRBV7-2	TRBJ2-1	CASSILAGGSNEQFF	TGTGCCAGCAGCATACTAGCGGGAGGGTCAAATGAGCAGTTCTTC
few	NA	TRBV20-1	TRBJ2-7	CSARGGGLGQSFVHEQYF	TGCAGTGCCCGAGGGGGGGGGCTAGGACAGAGTTTCGTGCACGAGCAGTACTTC
NA	TRBD2	TRBV10-3	TRBJ2-5	CAISESRGLATQYF	TGTGCCATCAGTGAGTCGCGGGGACTAGCGACCCAGTACTTC
few	TRBD1	TRBV12-3/TRBV12-4	TRBJ1-2	CASRISGGKEGYTF	TGTGCCAGCAGAATCTCAGGGGGGAAGGAGGGCTACACCTTC
few	NA	TRBV11-2	TRBJ2-5	CASSAMILAEGGTQYF	TGTGCCAGCAGCGCTATGATTCTAGCCGAGGGGGGGACCCAGTACTTC
many	NA	TRBV5-4	TRBJ2-3	CATTGLGLNTQYF	TGTGCCACCACGGGATTGGGCCTGAATACGCAGTATTTT
few	TRBD1	TRBV12-3/TRBV12-4	TRBJ1-3	CASSDRVTGNTIYF	TGTGCCAGCAGTGACAGGGTTACTGGAAACACCATATATTTT